The 10 T cell receptor beta chains given below trace back to one sample, sequenced in a study of blood T cells in healthy people across ages. Primed by a sample-barcoded 5' primer and a J-beta primer mix, a second PCR proceeded for about 6 to 11 cycles. TCRdb itself ran the 5' RACE reads through MiXCR, one entry per CDR3 protein. The sample shows roughly 1.7 million distinct CDR3 sequences, around 35% of them seen only once. Input material: blood. These receptors originate from a woman aged 30 to 39 in good health.

This clonotype has only a few counts. The chain links TRBV20-1 to TRBJ2-3; D is uncertain. The CDR3 totals 13 residues. Trimming stripped 5 bases from V and 4 bases from J, with 13 bases between. Looked up from germline, CDR1 is DFQATT and CDR2 is SNEGSKA (reference sequence). The CDR3: CSAAPNSADTQYF. The CDR3 DNA follows: TGCAGTGCTGCCCCGAACTCAGCAGATACGCAGTATTTT.

The table lists this clonotype with a few counts. The V call is TRBV5-1, the J call TRBJ2-7; 8 bases are shared with TRBD1. V lost 5 bases, J lost 6 bases, and 7 bases stayed unmatched. CDR1 and CDR2 (germline): SGHRS, YFSETQ. This CDR3 region has 13 residues. CDR3 DNA: TGCGCCAGCAGGTGGACAGGGATAAGCGAGCAGTACTTC. This sequence encodes CASRWTGISEQYF.

This rearrangement joins TRBV20-1 to TRBJ2-1, with TRBD2 matching over 10 bases. The length of the CDR3 is 17 residues. CDR1 DFQATT and CDR2 SNEGSKA come from the germline V gene (reference sequence). After removal of 0 bases from V and 1 base from J, the junction contained 6 bases not matched to a gene. The CDR3 reads CSARDRSGGGSYNEQFF. The CDR3 DNA follows: TGCAGTGCTAGAGATCGCAGCGGGGGGGGGTCCTACAATGAGCAGTTCTTC.

In this sample, this clonotype turned up a few times. This chain connects TRBV5-1 to TRBJ2-6; a weak D match, TRBD2 (5 bases). The CDR3 contains 16 residues. CDR1 and CDR2 from the germline V gene are SGHRS and YFSETQ. The V end lost 0 bases, the J end lost 2 bases, and 9 bases lay between the germline ends. The CDR3 region has the DNA TGCGCCAGCAGCTTGGATATGGGAGCTGGGGCCAACGTCCTGACTTTC. This encodes CASSLDMGAGANVLTF.

The rearrangement links TRBV4-1 to TRBJ1-3; D might be TRBD1 (5 bases). Trimming stripped 0 bases from V and 8 bases from J, with 14 bases between. The CDR3 runs 15 residues. The germline CDR1 and CDR2 sequences are MGHRA and YSYEKL. CDR3 loop: CASSQDGRGGDTIYF. CDR3 nucleotides: TGCGCCAGCAGCCAAGATGGTAGGGGTGGCGACACCATATATTTT.

CDR3 sequence: CASSQVGRNGIEAFF. The CDR3 nucleotides are TGCGCCAGCAGCCAAGTGGGGAGAAATGGCATTGAAGCTTTCTTT. The rearrangement links TRBV4-1 to TRBJ1-1; D call uncertain. CDR1 and CDR2 from the germline V gene are MGHRA and YSYEKL. Deletions cut 1 base from V and 7 bases from J, with 16 bases between. This CDR3 has 15 amino acids.

The J gene is TRBJ1-1, the V gene TRBV5-1; 8 bases are a match to TRBD1. Germline loops: CDR1 SGHRS, CDR2 YFSETQ. The CDR3 runs to 15 residues. After removal of 1 base from V and 1 base from J, the junction contained 3 bases not matched to a gene. The CDR3 nucleotides read TGCGCCAGCAGCTTGACAGGGGGGAGGAACACTGAAGCTTTCTTT. Translation: CASSLTGGRNTEAFF.

This clonotype was detected only a few times. The chain couples TRBV5-6 to TRBJ2-5; 13 nucleotides align to TRBD2. Losses at the gene ends were 4 bases for V and 11 bases for J; bases not matched to a gene: 14. This CDR3 is built from 16 residues. Germline V gene data show CDR1 as SGHDT and CDR2 as YYEEEE. The CDR3 coding sequence is TGTGCCAGCAGCAACAACGGACTAGCGGGAGTCGGTGAGCAGTACTTC. Translated: CASSNNGLAGVGEQYF.

This clonotype was seen ten or more times. The chain recombines TRBV29-1 with TRBJ2-7; 8 bases agree with TRBD2. This CDR3 is built from 17 residues. Trimming took 1 base from V and 0 from J; bases not matched to a gene: 11. From germline, CDR1 is SQVTM and CDR2 ANQGSEA. The CDR3 region is CSVEVSGKRGSSYEQYF. The DNA for the CDR3 is TGCAGCGTTGAAGTTTCGGGAAAGCGGGGGAGCTCCTACGAGCAGTACTTC.

This chain uses TRBV3-1 with TRBJ2-1; 8 bases line up with TRBD2. Germline CDR1 reads LGHDT; CDR2 reads YNNKEL (reference sequence). V was pared by 4 bases and J by 0 bases, with 14 bases of the junction left unmatched. The CDR3 runs to 19 residues. CDR3 sequence reads: CASSLRGRTSPLSYNEQFF. The CDR3 DNA follows: TGTGCCAGCAGCCTGAGAGGCCGGACTAGCCCCCTCTCCTACAATGAGCAGTTCTTC.